In its sample, the clone carrying this T cell receptor (beta chain) was seen a few times. The antigen is unknown. This sample stems from a study of OX40 agonist ivuxolimab in advanced cancers. Study at large: It was ivuxolimab, an agonistic anti-OX40 (CD134) antibody, that patients were treated with. Dose-escalation patients had hepatocellular carcinoma, melanoma, renal cell or head and neck cancer.

CDR1 is SGHRS and CDR2 is YFSETQ in the germline V gene. V dropped 0 bases and J dropped 6 bases, with 10 bases sitting between them. The CDR3 spans 15 residues. Overall study findings and caveats: Blood T cells, both CD4+ and CD8+, expanded clonally by week 6 at 0.1 to 3.0 mg/kg. Mean expanded clone counts were higher in CD8+ than CD4+ T cells.

TCRdb's table, derived via immunoSEQ multiplex PCR, lists solely in-frame clones and lacks some. Here the sample spans approximately 80,000 clones, 75% to 95% being singletons. V and J are TRBV5-1 and TRBJ1-6; maybe TRBD1 (5 bases). This material consisted of CD4+ or CD8+ T cells sorted from blood, taken in a trial of the OX40 agonist ivuxolimab. The source is an adult with an advanced solid tumor such as melanoma, head and neck, liver or kidney cancer. CDR3 in amino acids: CASSLGGHSNSPLHF. For the CDR3, the DNA is TGCGCCAGCAGCTTGGGCGGACACTCTAATTCACCCCTCCACTTT.